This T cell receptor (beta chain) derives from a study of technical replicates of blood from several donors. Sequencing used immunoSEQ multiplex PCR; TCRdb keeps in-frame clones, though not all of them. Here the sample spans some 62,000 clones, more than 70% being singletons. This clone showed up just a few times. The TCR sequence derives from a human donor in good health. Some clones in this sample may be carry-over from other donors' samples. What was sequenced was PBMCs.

CDR3 loop: CASSPLYGYTF. The DNA for the CDR3 is TGTGCCAGCAGTCCCTTATATGGCTACACCTTC. J is TRBJ1-2 and V is TRBV6-1; D remains ambiguous. CDR1 is MNHNS and CDR2 is SASEGT in the germline V gene. The V end lost 5 bases, the J end lost 5 bases, and 6 bases lay between the germline ends. The CDR3 has 11 residues.